Following are 19 T cell receptor beta chains from one sample sequenced in a study of T cell responses to AZD1222 COVID-19 vaccine. Here immunoSEQ multiplex PCR was the method, and the copy in TCRdb shows in-frame clones only, minus some. The table shows around 150,000 clones, with about 91% occurring only once. Sequenced material: peripheral blood, taken 28 days after the second AZD1222 dose. These receptors originate from an adult who received the AZD1222 COVID-19 vaccine.

This sequence joins TRBV5-4 and TRBJ2-7, with 11 bases matching TRBD2. CDR1 is SGHNT, CDR2 YYREEE, per germline (reference sequence). This CDR3 region has 18 residues. V lost 3 bases to trimming and J lost 4 bases; unmatched junction nucleotides: 15. The CDR3 loop is CASSWEGTSGSEGYEQYF. CDR3 bases: TGTGCCAGCAGCTGGGAGGGAACTAGCGGGAGTGAAGGGTACGAGCAGTACTTC.

The chain is built from TRBV5-1 and TRBJ2-7, with 10 bases identical to TRBD1. The CDR3 has 17 amino acids. CDR1 and CDR2 from the germline V gene are SGHRS and YFSETQ. Germline trimming cut 4 bases from V and 3 bases from J; bases unmatched to any gene: 13. The CDR3, as DNA: TGCGCCAGCAGCGCTAACCCGGGACAGGGGATCATCTACGAGCAGTACTTC. Translation gives CASSANPGQGIIYEQYF.

This chain joins TRBV6-5 and TRBJ1-2, with D perhaps matching TRBD1 (6 bases). V lost 4 bases and J 2 bases, leaving 17 bases between the germline ends. CDR3 length: 16 amino acids. CDR1 is MNHEY, CDR2 SVGAGI, per germline. This chain's CDR3 is CASSSLGGARNYGYTF. The DNA for the CDR3 is TGTGCCAGCAGTTCGCTGGGGGGGGCTAGGAACTATGGCTACACCTTC.

This clone was seen a single time. The chain carries TRBV18 and TRBJ1-1; D gene uncertain. Germline loops: CDR1 KGHSH, CDR2 LQKENI. The length of the CDR3 is 16 residues. The germline V and J ends were trimmed by 3 bases and 0 bases, with 14 bases remaining between them. This chain's CDR3 is CASSPRAPGMNTEAFF. CDR3 nucleotide sequence: TGTGCCAGCTCACCCCGGGCTCCAGGAATGAACACTGAAGCTTTCTTT.

CDR3 nucleotides: TGTGCCAGCAGCTCCGCATACGGCGGGGTCAAGGATACGCAGTATTTT. It yields the protein CASSSAYGGVKDTQYF. The chain employs TRBV5-4 and TRBJ2-3, with D perhaps matching TRBD2 (6 bases). This CDR3 is built from 16 residues. V was clipped by 3 bases and J by 6 bases, with 20 bases between them. Germline CDR1 reads SGHNT; CDR2 reads YYREEE (reference sequence).

This chain connects TRBV3-1 (or the pseudogene TRBV3-2) to TRBJ2-7; 11 nucleotides match TRBD2. Trimming cost V 5 bases and J 4 bases; bases outside gene matches: 13. Germline V gene lookup returns CDR1 LGHDT and CDR2 YNNKEL (reference sequence). CDR3 length: 17 amino acids. As DNA, the CDR3 is TGTGCCAGCAGCTCGACTAGCGGGACTTTGAGAAGGTACGAGCAGTACTTC. Amino acids: CASSSTSGTLRRYEQYF.

The rearrangement joins TRBV2 to TRBJ1-5; a weak D match, TRBD1 (5 bases). The germline V gene encodes CDR1 SNHLY and CDR2 FYNNEI. Trimming pared 3 bases from V and 7 bases from J, leaving 13 bases between. The CDR3 contains 14 residues. CDR3 sequence: CASSDVGAGQPQHF. The CDR3 DNA follows: TGTGCCAGCAGTGACGTTGGGGCTGGGCAGCCCCAGCATTTT.

The chain's CDR3 is CASSPRTGGNQPQHF. CDR3 DNA sequence: TGTGCCAGCAGCCCCCGGACAGGGGGCAATCAGCCCCAGCATTTT. The chain uses TRBV7-2 and TRBJ1-5; 9 bases fit TRBD1. V lost 5 bases and J lost 2; bases outside the gene matches: 4. The CDR3 extends over 15 amino acids. Germline CDR1 reads SGHTA; CDR2 reads FQGNSA.

The gene calls are TRBV19 and TRBJ1-6; D ambiguous. V was clipped by 5 bases and J by 7 bases, with 15 bases between them. CDR3 size: 15 residues. Germline CDR1 is LNHDA and CDR2 is SQIVND (reference sequence). The CDR3 reads CASSPRTGLNSPLHF. In nucleotides, the CDR3 is TGTGCCAGTAGTCCACGGACCGGTTTGAATTCACCCCTCCACTTT.

The chain combines TRBV11-2 with TRBJ1-1; D remains unclear. The germline V gene encodes CDR1 SGHAT and CDR2 FQNNGV. This CDR3 has 17 residues. Trimming shortened V by 1 base and J by 0 bases, and 15 bases separated the two germline ends. The CDR3 loop reads CASSLGPVGRVNTEAFF. The CDR3 nucleotides read TGTGCCAGCAGCTTAGGTCCCGTTGGGAGGGTGAACACTGAAGCTTTCTTT.

V is TRBV30 and J is TRBJ1-3; D unclear. Germline values: CDR1 GTSNPN, CDR2 SVGIG (reference sequence). The CDR3 is 14 residues long. Trimming took 3 bases from V and 0 from J, leaving 9 bases between them. CDR3 residues: CAWSQVYSGNTIYF. CDR3 nucleotides: TGTGCCTGGAGCCAGGTGTACTCTGGAAACACCATATATTTT.

V and J are TRBV11-2 and TRBJ1-2; D is unresolved. CDR3 length: 15 amino acids. Germline V gene lookup returns CDR1 SGHAT and CDR2 FQNNGV. The V gene lost 1 base and the J gene lost 4 bases, with 13 bases spanning the gap. The CDR3 DNA sequence: TGTGCCAGCAGCTTAGCCGCGGGCGGCGGCTATGGCTACACCTTC. This encodes CASSLAAGGGYGYTF.

This clone was observed a single time. The chain recombines TRBV11-3 with TRBJ2-1; TRBD2 agrees at 7 bases. The CDR3 length is 19 residues. Trimming took 5 bases from V and 9 from J; bases not matched to a gene: 25. Per germline, CDR1 SGHNT and CDR2 YENEEA. This CDR3 is CASSPTRWVRLALLGEQFF. The CDR3 DNA reads as TGTGCCAGCAGCCCCACCCGATGGGTTCGACTAGCACTTCTTGGTGAGCAGTTCTTC. Combining the CDR3 with reference TRBV11-3 and TRBJ2-1 gives the whole variable domain EAGVVQSPRYKIIEKKQPVAFWCNPISGHNTLYWYLQNLGQGPELLIRYENEEAVDDSQLPKDRFSAERLKGVDSTLKIQPAELGDSAVYLCASSPTRWVRLALLGEQFFGPGTRLTVL.

The rearrangement uses TRBV27 and TRBJ1-2, with 8 nucleotides matching TRBD1. After removal of 5 bases from V and 0 bases from J, the junction contained 11 bases not matched to a gene. This CDR3 has 17 residues. CDR1 is MNHEY, CDR2 SMNVEV, per germline (reference sequence). CDR3 in DNA: TGTGCCAGCAGTCTCCTTGGCAGGGGGCCAGCTAACTATGGCTACACCTTC. Protein: CASSLLGRGPANYGYTF.

The chain joins TRBV3-1 (or the pseudogene TRBV3-2) to TRBJ1-1, with TRBD1 matching 9 bases. V was clipped by 4 bases and J by 5 bases; unmatched bases: 8. The CDR3 has 15 residues. Germline V gives CDR1 LGHDT, CDR2 YNNKEL (reference sequence). The CDR3 coding sequence is TGTGCCAGCAGCCTTTCCGGGACAGGGAAAACTGAAGCTTTCTTT. Its translation: CASSLSGTGKTEAFF.

This rearrangement joins TRBV6-2 or TRBV6-3 to TRBJ1-5; 8 bases map to TRBD1. V dropped 2 bases and J dropped 6; count of bases not matched to a gene: 6. Looked up from germline, CDR1 is MNHEY and CDR2 is SVGEGT. CDR3 length equals 15 residues. The CDR3: CASSYDDRGSQPQHF. The CDR3 nucleotides read TGTGCCAGCAGTTACGACGACAGGGGAAGTCAGCCCCAGCATTTT.

The genes are TRBV6-1 and TRBJ1-5; D gene ambiguous. The CDR3 has 15 residues. Germline V gives CDR1 MNHNS, CDR2 SASEGT. V was shortened by 1 base and J by 0 bases, with 7 bases between the two germline ends. The chain's CDR3 is CASSEGTYSNQPQHF. The CDR3 region has the DNA TGTGCCAGCAGTGAAGGGACGTATAGCAATCAGCCCCAGCATTTT.

This clone was found a few times. The V gene is TRBV2, the J gene TRBJ1-6; D call uncertain. There are 13 residues in the CDR3. The germline V gene encodes CDR1 SNHLY and CDR2 FYNNEI. Trimming removed 11 bases from V and 6 bases from J, with 14 bases in between. Here the CDR3 reads CAGFGLSNSPLHF. As DNA, the CDR3 is TGTGCCGGATTCGGGCTCTCTAATTCACCCCTCCACTTT.

CDR3 bases: TGTGCCAGCAGCGGGGGACTACTGGGCGGGGAGCTGTTTTTT. Translated, it gives CASSGGLLGGELFF. The chain is built from TRBV7-9 and TRBJ2-2; 7 nucleotides line up with TRBD2. V lost 5 bases and J lost 7; bases outside the gene matches: 7. Per the germline V gene, CDR1 is SEHNR and CDR2 is FQNEAQ (reference sequence). The CDR3 covers 14 residues.